The 27 T cell receptor beta chains presented below share a single source sample, sequenced in a study of blood T cell repertoires in COVID-19. Generated by immunoSEQ multiplex PCR, the TCRdb table keeps only in-frame clones and is missing some. The profile covers about 95,000 clones, with 90% to 95% appearing a single time and less than 5% taken by the ten largest. The sample comprised peripheral blood. These receptors originate from a woman aged 50 to 60 in a cohort sampled during active COVID-19.

This clone was seen only once. The chain employs TRBV25-1 and TRBJ2-7; TRBD2 matches at 9 bases. The CDR3 runs to 13 residues. V was clipped by 6 bases and J by 0 bases; unmatched bases: 0. Per the germline V gene, CDR1 is MGHDK and CDR2 is SYGVNS. The CDR3 region has the DNA TGTGCCAGCAGAGCGGGAGGCTCCTACGAGCAGTACTTC. It encodes CASRAGGSYEQYF.

The chain joins TRBV2 to TRBJ1-5; no firm D call. The ends were cut back, 6 bases at V and 3 bases at J, with 15 bases in the middle. Germline CDR1 SNHLY, CDR2 FYNNEI. CDR3 length: 15 amino acids. CDR3 sequence reads: CASRMQDLDNQPQHF. In DNA, the CDR3 is TGTGCCAGCAGGATGCAGGATTTGGACAATCAGCCCCAGCATTTT.

The chain links TRBV6-5 to TRBJ2-2, with D possibly TRBD2 on 7 matching bases. The CDR3 extends over 13 amino acids. The V end lost 8 bases, the J end lost 6 bases, and 13 bases lay between the germline ends. The germline V gene encodes CDR1 MNHEY and CDR2 SVGAGI. The DNA for the CDR3 is TGTGCCAGCTTCTTCGGGGGGCCCGGGGAGCTGTTTTTT. This translates into CASFFGGPGELFF.

The chain uses TRBV28 and TRBJ1-4; 9 nucleotides match TRBD1. The CDR3 contains 15 residues. CDR1 is MDHEN and CDR2 is SYDVKM in the germline V gene. The V segment lost 5 bases and the J segment 8 bases; nucleotides outside the gene matches: 9. CDR3 sequence: CASSPVDRGQEKLFF. The CDR3 bases are TGTGCCAGCAGTCCGGTGGACAGGGGCCAAGAAAAACTGTTTTTT.

V usage is TRBV5-1 and J usage is TRBJ1-3; TRBD1 is a possible D gene (5 bases). Germline CDR1 and CDR2: SGHRS and YFSETQ. CDR3 length: 13 residues. With 2 bases removed from V and 2 bases from J, the gap between germline ends came to 5 bases. The CDR3 DNA reads as TGCGCCAGCAGCTTAGGGGCTGGAAACACCATATATTTT. It is translated as CASSLGAGNTIYF.

The genes are TRBV25-1 and TRBJ2-7; a weak D match, TRBD1 (6 bases). CDR1 MGHDK and CDR2 SYGVNS come from the germline V gene. Trimming stripped 1 base from V and 4 bases from J, with 14 bases between. The CDR3 consists of 15 residues. The CDR3 spells CASSESGTLPYEQYF. The CDR3 DNA follows: TGTGCCAGCAGTGAATCCGGGACACTTCCTTACGAGCAGTACTTC.

V is TRBV6-5 and J is TRBJ1-5; D perhaps matches TRBD1 (5 bases). V gave up 6 bases and J gave up 3 bases, with 12 bases separating them. This CDR3 is built from 14 residues. Germline V gene data show CDR1 as MNHEY and CDR2 as SVGAGI. CDR3 residues: CASREQGFNQPQHF. CDR3 coding DNA: TGTGCCAGCAGAGAGCAGGGTTTCAATCAGCCCCAGCATTTT.

The chain couples TRBV5-5 to TRBJ2-5; 8 bases are a match to TRBD1. Germline V gene sequence: CDR1 SGHKS, CDR2 YYEKEE (reference sequence). The CDR3 contains 14 residues. Losses at the gene ends were 7 bases for V and 1 base for J; bases not matched to a gene: 6. DNA of the CDR3: TGTGCCAGCCCTTATACAGGGGGCCAAGAGACCCAGTACTTC. It specifies CASPYTGGQETQYF.

The chain couples TRBV15 to TRBJ1-5; D gene ambiguous. Germline lookup yields CDR1 LNHNV and CDR2 YYDKDF (reference sequence). The CDR3 is made up of 15 amino acids. V was trimmed by 0 bases and J by 2 bases, leaving 8 bases between them. The CDR3 sequence is CATSRDLEGNQPQHF. The CDR3 nucleotides are TGTGCCACCAGCAGAGATCTAGAGGGCAATCAGCCCCAGCATTTT.

This clone was observed once. The gene calls are TRBV11-1 and TRBJ2-5; the D is unclear. Trimming left V 1 base short and J 5 bases short, with 11 bases between. Germline-derived CDR1 and CDR2 are SGHAT and FQDESV (reference sequence). The CDR3 extends over 14 amino acids. The CDR3 region is CASSLDPGSETQYF. In nucleotides, the CDR3 is TGTGCCAGCAGCTTAGATCCAGGTTCCGAGACCCAGTACTTC.

This clone was detected once. The chain has TRBV7-2 and TRBJ2-1, with TRBD2 as a possible D gene (6 bases). V shed 3 bases and J shed 3 bases, with 9 bases lying between them. CDR3 length: 14 residues. The germline gives CDR1 SGHTA, CDR2 FQGNSA. The CDR3 nucleotides read TGTGCCAGCAGCTTCCGCGGGAACTACAATGAGCAGTTCTTC. This encodes CASSFRGNYNEQFF.

This chain connects TRBV2 to TRBJ2-1; TRBD2 matches at 13 bases. Trimming at V came to 2 bases and at J to 7 bases, leaving 5 bases not matched to a gene. The CDR3 sequence is 16 residues long. Germline CDR1 and CDR2: SNHLY and FYNNEI. The CDR3 loop is CASSEMRTSGSNEQFF. Written as DNA, the CDR3 is TGTGCCAGCAGTGAAATGAGGACTAGCGGGAGTAATGAGCAGTTCTTC.

This chain links TRBV29-1 with TRBJ1-1, with TRBD1 as a possible D gene (6 bases). Germline CDR1 and CDR2: SQVTM and ANQGSEA. The CDR3 is 16 amino acids. The germline V and J ends were trimmed by 4 bases and 5 bases, with 23 bases remaining between them. This CDR3 is CSVGSGGSRGGTEAFF. The CDR3 DNA reads as TGCAGCGTTGGATCGGGGGGAAGCAGGGGTGGAACTGAAGCTTTCTTT.

This clone was detected only a few times. The gene calls are TRBV2 and TRBJ1-6, with TRBD1 matching 7 bases. The junction had 5 bases not matched to a gene; V was cut back by 4 bases and J by 8 bases. The CDR3 is 14 amino acids. In germline, CDR1 is SNHLY, CDR2 FYNNEI. The DNA of the CDR3 is TGTGCCAGCAGTGTTGGAGGGGGCTATTCACCCCTCCACTTT. Translating gives CASSVGGGYSPLHF.

The J gene is TRBJ1-3, the V gene TRBV2; tentatively, D is TRBD1 (5 bases). V lost 6 bases and J 2 bases, leaving 14 bases between the germline ends. CDR3 size: 15 residues. From germline, CDR1 is SNHLY and CDR2 FYNNEI. CDR3 sequence reads: CASSGEGSPGNTIYF. The CDR3 coding sequence is TGTGCCAGCAGCGGGGAGGGGTCCCCTGGAAACACCATATATTTT.

The chain recombines TRBV11-1 with TRBJ2-1, with D perhaps TRBD2 (5 bases). Germline V gene sequence: CDR1 SGHAT, CDR2 FQDESV (reference sequence). V was cut by 1 base and J by 0 bases, with 10 bases left in between. The CDR3 totals 16 residues. In DNA, the CDR3 is TGTGCCAGCAGCTTAGGAGCTAGCCTCTCCTACAATGAGCAGTTCTTC. It yields the protein CASSLGASLSYNEQFF.

The chain links TRBV18 to TRBJ1-1, with D unresolved. The CDR3 spans 15 residues. The germline V gene encodes CDR1 KGHSH and CDR2 LQKENI. V lost 0 bases and J 1 base, leaving 9 bases between the germline ends. The CDR3 nucleotides read TGTGCCAGCTCACCACCGGCTGCCGCGAACACTGAAGCTTTCTTT. The encoded protein is CASSPPAAANTEAFF.

This clone came up once. The J gene is TRBJ2-1, the V gene TRBV7-2; a weak D match, TRBD2 (6 bases). Trimming shortened V by 1 base and J by 6 bases, and 10 bases separated the two germline ends. The length of the CDR3 is 14 residues. The germline CDR1 and CDR2 sequences are SGHTA and FQGNSA. The DNA for the CDR3 is TGTGCCAGCAGCTTAGGACTAGGTGGCAATGAGCAGTTCTTC. The encoded protein is CASSLGLGGNEQFF.

This sequence joins TRBV6-1 and TRBJ2-5, with 12 bases fitting TRBD1. The CDR3 is 16 residues long. J lost 7 bases, V lost 4 bases, and 10 bases had no gene match. Germline V gene sequence: CDR1 MNHNS, CDR2 SASEGT. The CDR3 DNA is TGTGCCAGCAGTGTCGTGGGGACAGGGGGCTATATGACCCAGTACTTC. It yields the protein CASSVVGTGGYMTQYF.

This rearrangement joins TRBV7-8 to TRBJ1-2; D ambiguous. This CDR3 contains 14 residues. V was cut by 2 bases and J by 2 bases, with 9 bases left in between. The germline gives CDR1 SGHVS, CDR2 FQNEAQ. CDR3 loop: CASSLNTENYGYTF. The CDR3 DNA sequence: TGTGCCAGCAGCTTAAATACAGAAAACTATGGCTACACCTTC.

The chain uses TRBV5-1 and TRBJ2-7; D might be TRBD2 (6 bases). Trimming took off 0 bases at V and 7 bases at J, with 17 bases between the two ends. Germline CDR1 SGHRS, CDR2 YFSETQ. The CDR3 sequence is 15 residues long. Here the CDR3 reads CASSLGGLGGEEQYF. The CDR3 bases are TGCGCCAGCAGCTTGGGGGGCCTAGGCGGGGAGGAGCAGTACTTC.

V is TRBV3-1 (or the pseudogene TRBV3-2) and J is TRBJ1-5; D gene ambiguous. Looked up from germline, CDR1 is LGHDT and CDR2 is YNNKEL (reference sequence). The CDR3 covers 13 residues. The germline V and J ends were trimmed by 1 base and 7 bases, with 8 bases remaining between them. The CDR3, as DNA: TGTGCCAGCAGCCAAGGTTCGGGGCAGCCCCAGCATTTT. The encoded protein is CASSQGSGQPQHF.

The chain uses TRBV7-8 and TRBJ2-7; 7 bases match TRBD2. Germline loops: CDR1 SGHVS, CDR2 FQNEAQ. The CDR3 extends over 16 amino acids. Trimming at V came to 5 bases and at J to 2 bases, leaving 12 bases not matched to a gene. CDR3 protein: CASSLRRASGPYEQYF. CDR3 bases: TGTGCCAGCAGCCTCAGGAGGGCTAGCGGCCCCTACGAGCAGTACTTC.

CDR3 bases: TGTGCCAGCAGTTACTCAAGGACAGGGAGCTCCTACGAGCAGTACTTC. This encodes CASSYSRTGSSYEQYF. The V call is TRBV6-6, the J call TRBJ2-7; 8 nucleotides line up with TRBD1. CDR3 length equals 16 residues. J was trimmed by 0 bases and V by 0 bases; bases with no gene match: 4. CDR1 and CDR2 (germline): MNHNY, SVGAGI (reference sequence).

A few counts support this clone. The chain has TRBV6-6 and TRBJ2-1; 10 nucleotides line up with TRBD2. The V and J ends lost 11 bases and 10 bases, in that order; junction bases with no gene match: 11. This CDR3 spans 13 amino acids. CDR1 and CDR2 (germline): MNHNY, SVGAGI (reference sequence). The CDR3 spells CAGSLAGAREQFF. In nucleotides, the CDR3 is TGTGCCGGGTCCCTAGCGGGAGCAAGGGAGCAGTTCTTC.

V is TRBV20-1 and J is TRBJ2-3, with 9 positions matching TRBD1. Germline CDR1 and CDR2: DFQATT and SNEGSKA (reference sequence). J lost 4 bases, V lost 3 bases, and 5 bases had no gene match. There are 14 residues in the CDR3. The CDR3 DNA reads as TGCAGTGCTAGTGGCAGACAGGGGGCAGATACGCAGTATTTT. Translation: CSASGRQGADTQYF.

The V gene is TRBV30, the J gene TRBJ1-2, with D maybe TRBD1 (6 bases). Deletions cut 2 bases from V and 8 bases from J, with 18 bases between. The CDR3 has 14 residues. Germline CDR1 is GTSNPN and CDR2 is SVGIG (reference sequence). DNA for the CDR3: TGTGCCTGGAGTCCTCTTAGGGGGGGTAGCGGCTACACCTTC. It codes for CAWSPLRGGSGYTF.